This is a list of T cell receptor beta chains from one sample in a study of breast tumors, draining lymph nodes, adjacent tissues. From the multiplex PCR reads, TCRdb called clonotypes with MiXCR, one entry per CDR3 protein. The sample consists of 200,000 or so distinct CDR3 sequences, approximately 33% of them appearing once. Sequenced sample: axillary lymph node tissue. Source of these receptors: a female donor with breast cancer. Some clones in this sample may be carry-over from other donors' samples. CDR3s include the opening cysteine and the closing phenylalanine or tryptophan. The order of the fields is J gene, D gene, V gene, CDR3 protein. The D gene is left open where the match is weak.

TRBJ2-2 | . | TRBV2 | CASSTQGNGELFF
TRBJ2-2 | . | TRBV20-1 | CSARVGNNYGYTGELFF
TRBJ2-1 | . | TRBV6-6 | CASGSEGGHNEQFF
TRBJ2-5 | . | TRBV5-8 | CASSSHSGRETQYF
TRBJ2-2 | . | TRBV12-3/TRBV12-4 | CASITLGAGELFF
TRBJ1-3 | . | TRBV7-6 | CASSLALAGGNTIYF
TRBJ2-7 | TRBD2 | TRBV15 | CATSRDYQTGGRYEQYF
TRBJ2-5 | . | TRBV7-9 | CASSLALYGTQYF
TRBJ2-7 | TRBD2 | TRBV6-5 | CASSFLGLAGAPAYEQYF
TRBJ2-5 | . | TRBV7-3 | CASSLSGHQETQYF
TRBJ2-2 | TRBD2 | TRBV24-1 | CASGTSGSGGELFF
TRBJ2-5 | . | TRBV7-9 | CASSSQGEETQYF
TRBJ2-3 | . | TRBV28 | CASRTGALGTDTQYF
TRBJ2-1 | TRBD2 | TRBV20-1 | CSARDISGGSYNEQFF
TRBJ1-2 | . | TRBV3-1 | CASSREGFQYGYTF
TRBJ1-2 | . | TRBV20-1 | CSAGNSPNYGYTF